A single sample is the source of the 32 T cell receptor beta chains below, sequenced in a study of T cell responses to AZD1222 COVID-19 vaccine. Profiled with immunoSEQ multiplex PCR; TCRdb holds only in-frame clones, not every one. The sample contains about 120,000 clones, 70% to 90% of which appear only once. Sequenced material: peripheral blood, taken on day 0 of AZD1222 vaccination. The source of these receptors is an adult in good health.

CDR3 nucleotide sequence: TGTGCCAGCACGGATGGGGGTCCCTCCTACGAGCAGTACTTC. Amino acids: CASTDGGPSYEQYF. V usage is TRBV6-5 and J usage is TRBJ2-7, with D possibly being TRBD1 or TRBD2 (5 bases each). Trimming removed 7 bases at V and 0 bases at J, with 13 bases between. Per the germline V gene, CDR1 is MNHEY and CDR2 is SVGAGI. The CDR3 length is 14 residues.

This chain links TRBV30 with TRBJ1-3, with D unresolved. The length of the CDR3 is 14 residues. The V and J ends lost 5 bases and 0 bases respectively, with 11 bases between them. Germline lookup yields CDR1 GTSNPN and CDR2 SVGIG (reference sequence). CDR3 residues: CAWGRGSSGNTIYF. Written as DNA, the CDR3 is TGTGCCTGGGGTCGGGGAAGCTCTGGAAACACCATATATTTT.

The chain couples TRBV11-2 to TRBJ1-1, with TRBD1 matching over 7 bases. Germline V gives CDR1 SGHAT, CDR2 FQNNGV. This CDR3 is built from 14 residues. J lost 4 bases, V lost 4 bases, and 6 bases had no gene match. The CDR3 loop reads CASSSHRGSTEAFF. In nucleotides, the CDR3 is TGTGCCAGCAGCTCGCACAGGGGTTCCACTGAAGCTTTCTTT.

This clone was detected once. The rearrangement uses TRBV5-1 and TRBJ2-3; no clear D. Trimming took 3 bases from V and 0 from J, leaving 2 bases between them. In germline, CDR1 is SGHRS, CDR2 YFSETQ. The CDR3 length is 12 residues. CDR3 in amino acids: CASSYSTDTQYF. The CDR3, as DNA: TGCGCCAGCAGCTACAGCACAGATACGCAGTATTTT.

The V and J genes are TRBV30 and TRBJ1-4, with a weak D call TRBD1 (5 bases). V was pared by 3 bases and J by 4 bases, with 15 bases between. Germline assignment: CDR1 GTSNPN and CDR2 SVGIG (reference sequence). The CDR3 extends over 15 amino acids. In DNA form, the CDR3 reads TGTGCCTGGAGCACCTCGGGACCGCTTAATGAAAAACTGTTTTTT. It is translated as CAWSTSGPLNEKLFF. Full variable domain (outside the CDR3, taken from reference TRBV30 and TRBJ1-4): SQTIHQWPATLVQPVGSPLSLECTVEGTSNPNLYWYRQAAGRGLQLLFYSVGIGQISSEVPQNLSASRPQDRQFILSSKKLLLSDSGFYLCAWSTSGPLNEKLFFGSGTQLSVL.

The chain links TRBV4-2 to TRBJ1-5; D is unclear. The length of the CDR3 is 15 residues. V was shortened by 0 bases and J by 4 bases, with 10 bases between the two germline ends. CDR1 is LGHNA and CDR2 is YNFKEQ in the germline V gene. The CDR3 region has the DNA TGTGCCAGCAGCCAAGATTTGTCCCGGAATCAGCCCCAGCATTTT. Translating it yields CASSQDLSRNQPQHF.

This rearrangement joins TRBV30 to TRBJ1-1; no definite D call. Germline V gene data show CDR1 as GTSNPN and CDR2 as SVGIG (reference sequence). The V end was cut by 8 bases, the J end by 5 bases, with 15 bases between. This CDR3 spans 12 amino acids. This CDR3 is CALRTPETEAFF. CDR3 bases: TGTGCCCTGCGGACCCCGGAAACTGAAGCTTTCTTT.

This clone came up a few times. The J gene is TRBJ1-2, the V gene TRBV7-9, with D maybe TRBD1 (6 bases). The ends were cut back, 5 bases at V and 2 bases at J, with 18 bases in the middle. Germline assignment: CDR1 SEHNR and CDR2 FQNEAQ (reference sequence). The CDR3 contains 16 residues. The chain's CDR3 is CASSHSHRVINYGYTF. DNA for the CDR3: TGTGCCAGCAGCCATTCACACAGGGTCATAAACTATGGCTACACCTTC. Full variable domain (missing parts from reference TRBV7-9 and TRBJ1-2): DTGVSQNPRHKITKRGQNVTFRCDPISEHNRLYWYRQTLGQGPEFLTYFQNEAQLEKSRLLSDRFSAERPKGSFSTLEIQRTEQGDSAMYLCASSHSHRVINYGYTFGSGTRLTVV.

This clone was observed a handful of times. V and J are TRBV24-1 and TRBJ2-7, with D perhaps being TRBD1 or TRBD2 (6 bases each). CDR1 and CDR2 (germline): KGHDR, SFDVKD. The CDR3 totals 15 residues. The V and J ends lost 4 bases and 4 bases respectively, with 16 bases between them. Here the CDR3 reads CATSDSSGGRYEQYF. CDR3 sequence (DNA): TGTGCCACCAGTGACTCTTCCGGGGGCAGGTACGAGCAGTACTTC.

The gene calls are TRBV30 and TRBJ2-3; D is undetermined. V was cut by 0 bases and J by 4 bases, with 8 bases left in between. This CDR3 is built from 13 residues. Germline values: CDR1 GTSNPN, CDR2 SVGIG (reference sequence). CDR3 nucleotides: TGTGCCTGGAGTGTATGGCCCGCAGATACGCAGTATTTT. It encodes CAWSVWPADTQYF.

The CDR3 region has the DNA TGTGCCAGCAGTTTGGACAGGGGGCCTGAAGCTTTCTTT. Its translation: CASSLDRGPEAFF. The genes are TRBV28 and TRBJ1-1, with 11 bases matching TRBD1. CDR3 size: 13 residues. The germline CDR1 and CDR2 sequences are MDHEN and SYDVKM. V was pared by 3 bases and J by 6 bases, with 0 bases of the junction left unmatched.

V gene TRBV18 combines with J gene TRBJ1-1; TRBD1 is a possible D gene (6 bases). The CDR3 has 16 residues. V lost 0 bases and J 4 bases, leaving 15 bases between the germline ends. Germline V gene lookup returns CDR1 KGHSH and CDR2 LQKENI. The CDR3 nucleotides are TGTGCCAGCTCACCACCTGGGGGGCAGGTTGGCACTGAAGCTTTCTTT. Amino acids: CASSPPGGQVGTEAFF.

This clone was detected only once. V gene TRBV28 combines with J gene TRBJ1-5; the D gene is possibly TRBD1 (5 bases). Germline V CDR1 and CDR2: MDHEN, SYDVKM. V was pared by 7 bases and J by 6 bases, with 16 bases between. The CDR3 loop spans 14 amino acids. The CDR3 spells CASNPGGKGQPQHF. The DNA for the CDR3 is TGTGCCAGCAACCCTGGGGGGAAGGGTCAGCCCCAGCATTTT.

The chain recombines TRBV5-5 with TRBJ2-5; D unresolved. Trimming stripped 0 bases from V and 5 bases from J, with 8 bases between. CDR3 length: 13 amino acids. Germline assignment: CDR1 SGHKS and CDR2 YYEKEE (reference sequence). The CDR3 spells CASSLVAWETQYF. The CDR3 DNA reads TGTGCCAGCAGCTTGGTTGCATGGGAGACCCAGTACTTC.

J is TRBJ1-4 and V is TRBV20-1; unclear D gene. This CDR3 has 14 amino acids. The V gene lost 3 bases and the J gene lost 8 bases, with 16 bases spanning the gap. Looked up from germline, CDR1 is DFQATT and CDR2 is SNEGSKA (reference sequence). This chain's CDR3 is CSASSGELGEKLFF. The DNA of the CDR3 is TGCAGTGCTAGTTCGGGAGAGCTAGGGGAAAAACTGTTTTTT.

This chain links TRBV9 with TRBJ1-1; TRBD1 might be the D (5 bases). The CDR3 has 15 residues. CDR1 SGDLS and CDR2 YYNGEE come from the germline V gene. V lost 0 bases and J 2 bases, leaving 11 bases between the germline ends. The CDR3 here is CASSVAPGSNTEAFF. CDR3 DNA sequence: TGTGCCAGCAGCGTAGCTCCAGGGAGCAACACTGAAGCTTTCTTT. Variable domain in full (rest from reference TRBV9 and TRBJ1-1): DSGVTQTPKHLITATGQRVTLRCSPRSGDLSVYWYQQSLDQGLQFLIQYYNGEERAKGNILERFSAQQFPDLHSELNLSSLELGDSALYFCASSVAPGSNTEAFFGQGTRLTVV.

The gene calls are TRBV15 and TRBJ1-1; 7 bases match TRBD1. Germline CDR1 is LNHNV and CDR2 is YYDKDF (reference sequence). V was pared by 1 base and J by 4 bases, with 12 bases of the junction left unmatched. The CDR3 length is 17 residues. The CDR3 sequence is CATSRANRGLAPTEAFF. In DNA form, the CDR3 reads TGTGCCACCAGCAGAGCCAACAGGGGTCTGGCCCCCACTGAAGCTTTCTTT.

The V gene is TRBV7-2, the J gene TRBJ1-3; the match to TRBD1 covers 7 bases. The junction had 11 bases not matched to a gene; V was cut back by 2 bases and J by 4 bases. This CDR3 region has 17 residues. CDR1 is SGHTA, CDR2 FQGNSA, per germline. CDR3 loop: CASSLTTGAARGNTIYF. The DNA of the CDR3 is TGTGCCAGCAGCTTAACCACAGGGGCGGCTAGGGGAAACACCATATATTTT.

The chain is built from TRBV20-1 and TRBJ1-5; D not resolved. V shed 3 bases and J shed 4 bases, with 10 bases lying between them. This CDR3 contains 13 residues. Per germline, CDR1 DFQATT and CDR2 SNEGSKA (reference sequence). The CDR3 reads CSASATLNQPQHF. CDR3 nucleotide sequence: TGCAGTGCTAGTGCCACTTTGAATCAGCCCCAGCATTTT.

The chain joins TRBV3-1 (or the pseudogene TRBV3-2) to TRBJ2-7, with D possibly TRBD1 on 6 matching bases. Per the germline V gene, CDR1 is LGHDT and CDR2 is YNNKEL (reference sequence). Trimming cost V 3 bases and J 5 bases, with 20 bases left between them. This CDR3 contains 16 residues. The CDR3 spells CASSHLARPGDNEQYF. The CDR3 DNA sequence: TGTGCCAGCAGCCACTTGGCACGCCCAGGGGATAACGAGCAGTACTTC.

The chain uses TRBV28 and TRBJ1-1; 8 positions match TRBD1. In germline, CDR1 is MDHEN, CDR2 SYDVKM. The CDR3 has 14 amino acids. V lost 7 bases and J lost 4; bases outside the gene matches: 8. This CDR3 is CASTTGQGRTEAFF. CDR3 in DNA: TGTGCCAGCACCACAGGACAGGGTCGCACTGAAGCTTTCTTT.

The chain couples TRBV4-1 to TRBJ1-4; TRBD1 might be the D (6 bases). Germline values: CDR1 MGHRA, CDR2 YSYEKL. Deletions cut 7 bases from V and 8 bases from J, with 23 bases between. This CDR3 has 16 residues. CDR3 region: CASNPIVGARGEKLFF. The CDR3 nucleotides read TGCGCCAGCAATCCCATTGTGGGGGCAAGGGGCGAAAAACTGTTTTTT.

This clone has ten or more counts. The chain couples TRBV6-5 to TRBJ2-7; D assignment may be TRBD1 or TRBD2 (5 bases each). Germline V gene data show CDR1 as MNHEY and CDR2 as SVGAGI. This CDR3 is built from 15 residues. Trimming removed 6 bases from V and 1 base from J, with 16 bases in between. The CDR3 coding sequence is TGTGCCAGCAGCAATCACCAGGGACCTTCCTACGAGCAGTACTTC. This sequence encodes CASSNHQGPSYEQYF.

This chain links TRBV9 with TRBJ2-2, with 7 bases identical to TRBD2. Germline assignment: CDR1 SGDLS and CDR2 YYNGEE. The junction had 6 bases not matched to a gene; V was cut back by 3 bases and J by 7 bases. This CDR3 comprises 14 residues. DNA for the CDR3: TGTGCCAGCAGCGACTGGACTAGGAACGGGGAGCTGTTTTTT. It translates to CASSDWTRNGELFF.

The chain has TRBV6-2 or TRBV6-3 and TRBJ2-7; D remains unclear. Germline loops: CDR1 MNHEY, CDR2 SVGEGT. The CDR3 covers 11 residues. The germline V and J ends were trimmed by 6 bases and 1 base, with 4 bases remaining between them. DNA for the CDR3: TGTGCCAGCAGCTTTTCCTACGAGCAGTACTTC. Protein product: CASSFSYEQYF.

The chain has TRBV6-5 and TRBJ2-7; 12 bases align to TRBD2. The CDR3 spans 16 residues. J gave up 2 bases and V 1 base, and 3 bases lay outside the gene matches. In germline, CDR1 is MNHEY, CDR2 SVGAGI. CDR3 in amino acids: CASSYLTSGGTYEQYF. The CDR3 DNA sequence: TGTGCCAGCAGTTACTTGACTAGCGGGGGAACCTACGAGCAGTACTTC.

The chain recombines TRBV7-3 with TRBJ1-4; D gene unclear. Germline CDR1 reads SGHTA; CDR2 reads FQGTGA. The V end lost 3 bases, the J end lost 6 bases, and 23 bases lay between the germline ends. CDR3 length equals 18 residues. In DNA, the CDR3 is TGTGCCAGCAGCTTTGGTTCTCTCCCCCCCATTCTTTATGAAAAACTGTTTTTT. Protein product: CASSFGSLPPILYEKLFF.

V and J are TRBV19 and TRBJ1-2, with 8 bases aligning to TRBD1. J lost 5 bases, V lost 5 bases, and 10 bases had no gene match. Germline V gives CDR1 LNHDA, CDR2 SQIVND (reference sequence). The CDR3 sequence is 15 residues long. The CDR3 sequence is CASSPWDRRFYGYTF. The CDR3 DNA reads TGTGCCAGTAGTCCCTGGGACAGGAGGTTTTATGGCTACACCTTC.

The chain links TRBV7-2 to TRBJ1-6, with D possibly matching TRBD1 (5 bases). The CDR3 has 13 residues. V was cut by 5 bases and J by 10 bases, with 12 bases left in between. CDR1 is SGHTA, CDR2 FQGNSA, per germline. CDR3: CASSTGGGSPLHF. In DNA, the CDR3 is TGTGCCAGCAGCACCGGTGGGGGATCACCCCTCCACTTT.

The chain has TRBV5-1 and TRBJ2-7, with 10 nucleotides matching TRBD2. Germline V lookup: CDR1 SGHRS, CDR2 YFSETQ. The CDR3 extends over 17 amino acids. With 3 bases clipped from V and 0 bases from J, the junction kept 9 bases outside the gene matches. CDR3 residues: CASSSDLAGGVSYEQYF. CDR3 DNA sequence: TGCGCCAGCAGCTCTGACTTAGCGGGAGGCGTCTCCTACGAGCAGTACTTC.

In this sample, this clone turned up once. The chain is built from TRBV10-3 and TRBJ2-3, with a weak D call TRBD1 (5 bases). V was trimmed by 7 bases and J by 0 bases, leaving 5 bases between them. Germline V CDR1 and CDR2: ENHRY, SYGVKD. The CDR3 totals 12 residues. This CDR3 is CAIKGSTDTQYF. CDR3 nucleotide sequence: TGTGCCATCAAGGGGAGCACAGATACGCAGTATTTT.

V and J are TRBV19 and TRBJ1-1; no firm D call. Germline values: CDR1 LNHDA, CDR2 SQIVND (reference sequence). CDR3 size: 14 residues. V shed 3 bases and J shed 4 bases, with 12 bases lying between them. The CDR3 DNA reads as TGTGCCAGTAGTATCTCCCAGGTGAGCACTGAAGCTTTCTTT. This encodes CASSISQVSTEAFF.